This entry concerns a single TCR beta chain. The data were obtained in a study of blood T cell repertoires in COVID-19. Looking at the study overall: Donors in the United States, Italy and Spain gave samples during acute or convalescent COVID-19. PBMCs, B-cell-depleted T cells, or T cells provided the cDNA or gDNA that made up the material.

Seattle patient enrollment occurred during active infection, with longitudinal follow-up thereafter. Deletions cut 0 bases from V and 3 bases from J, with 8 bases between. CDR3 length equals 14 residues. CDR1 and CDR2 from the germline V gene are MDHEN and SYDVKM. As handled by the study authors: Reference gene primer amplification in the assay estimated nucleated cell counts. Using immunoSEQ multiplex PCR, the repertoire was profiled, and TCRdb retains in-frame clones only, with some absent. V and J calls and clone size follow that table, whereas D and trimming were derived from the DNA. This sample has 100,000 to 150,000 clones, with 90% to 95% found just once.

Sequencing used peripheral blood. This TCR was sampled from a man aged 45-65 years with COVID-19, enrolled during active disease. The chain has TRBV28 and TRBJ1-1; no reliable D call. The CDR3 here is CASSLWWRDTEAFF. The DNA of the CDR3 is TGTGCCAGCAGTTTATGGTGGAGAGACACTGAAGCTTTCTTT.